A selection of T cell receptor beta chains follows, all from one sample in a study of blood T cells in healthy people across ages. MiXCR was run by TCRdb on the 5' RACE reads, yielding one entry per CDR3 protein. The table has about a million distinct CDR3 sequences, 30% to 40% seen once; the top ten hold about an eighth. The sample was blood. The receptors derive from a young man in good health. CDR3s include the opening cysteine and the closing phenylalanine or tryptophan. The D gene is left open where the match is weak. For some rows the clone size is stated as once, few or many, or as a class when expanded; others skip it.

V gene	clone size	D gene	J gene	CDR3 protein	CDR3 DNA
TRBV12-3/TRBV12-4	few	TRBD1	TRBJ1-2	CATQEGTGTGYTF	TGTGCCACCCAAGAAGGGACAGGGACTGGCTACACCTTC
TRBV5-1	few	TRBD1	TRBJ1-4	CASSLGTGGREKLFF	TGCGCCAGCAGCCTAGGGACAGGGGGAAGGGAAAAACTGTTTTTT
TRBV20-1	few	NA	TRBJ2-5	CSARQGTQETQYF	TGCAGTGCTAGACAGGGCACCCAAGAGACCCAGTACTTC
TRBV7-2	NA	NA	TRBJ2-1	CASSLATYRVASYNEQFF	TGTGCCAGCAGCTTAGCGACTTACCGGGTAGCCTCCTACAATGAGCAGTTCTTC
TRBV7-9	once	TRBD2	TRBJ2-7	CASIFLPGGSSYNEQYF	TGTGCCAGCATCTTCCTGCCGGGGGGAAGCTCCTACAATGAGCAGTACTTC
TRBV16	NA	NA	TRBJ2-1	CASSQLGEGSYNEQFF	TGTGCCAGCAGCCAATTAGGGGAAGGGTCCTACAATGAGCAGTTCTTC
TRBV11-3	NA	TRBD1	TRBJ1-5	CASSSRDRGPNQPQHF	TGTGCCAGCAGCTCCCGGGACAGGGGACCCAATCAGCCCCAGCATTTT
TRBV20-1	NA	NA	TRBJ2-1	CSARDGGEQFF	TGCAGTGCTAGAGATGGGGGTGAGCAGTTCTTC
TRBV10-3	few	TRBD1	TRBJ1-6	CATEPGQFNSPLHF	TGTGCCACTGAGCCGGGACAGTTTAATTCACCCCTCCACTTT
TRBV20-1	few	TRBD1	TRBJ1-1	CSGPSNRGRKAEAFF	TGCAGTGGCCCCTCCAACAGGGGAAGAAAGGCTGAAGCTTTCTTT
TRBV27	NA	TRBD1	TRBJ1-2	CASSMGQGFPGYTF	TGTGCCAGCAGTATGGGACAGGGTTTTCCTGGCTACACCTTC
TRBV6-1	NA	NA	TRBJ1-1	CASSETADKPEAFF	TGTGCCAGCAGTGAAACGGCGGATAAGCCTGAAGCTTTCTTT
TRBV4-1	NA	TRBD1	TRBJ1-6	CASSQESGTGIYSPLHF	TGCGCCAGCAGCCAAGAGAGCGGGACAGGGATTTATTCACCCCTCCACTTT
TRBV5-6	many	NA	TRBJ1-2	CASSWSYGYTF	TGTGCCAGCAGCTGGTCTTATGGCTACACCTTC
TRBV7-2	NA	NA	TRBJ2-3	CASSLHGGGTSTDTQYF	TGTGCCAGCAGCTTACACGGGGGAGGAACTAGCACAGATACGCAGTATTTT
TRBV6-2/TRBV6-3	NA	TRBD1	TRBJ1-2	CASSSQGQVVGYTF	TGTGCCAGCAGTTCCCAAGGACAGGTTGTTGGCTACACCTTC
TRBV12-3/TRBV12-4	NA	TRBD2	TRBJ2-2	CASSLSGGGANTGELFF	TGTGCCAGCAGTTTAAGTGGCGGGGGGGCCAACACCGGGGAGCTGTTTTTT
TRBV25-1	NA	NA	TRBJ1-2	CASSPLEGRGSNYGYTF	TGTGCCAGCAGTCCCCTTGAAGGCAGGGGCAGTAACTATGGCTACACCTTC
TRBV5-1	NA	NA	TRBJ1-1	CASNNPTEHYTEAFF	TGCGCCAGCAACAACCCGACAGAGCACTACACTGAAGCTTTCTTT
TRBV28	NA	NA	TRBJ2-3	CTSSLAKEGLGTDTQYF	TGTACCAGCAGTTTAGCAAAAGAGGGGCTTGGCACAGATACGCAGTATTTT
TRBV6-1	NA	NA	TRBJ2-1	CASSEALGVEFF	TGTGCCAGCAGTGAAGCCCTGGGGGTGGAGTTCTTC
TRBV6-4	many	TRBD2	TRBJ2-3	CASSDGTSGADTQYF	TGTGCCAGCAGTGACGGGACTAGCGGGGCAGATACGCAGTATTTT
TRBV18	few	NA	TRBJ1-5	CASSREGTSNQPQHF	TGTGCCAGCTCACGGGAGGGAACTAGCAATCAGCCCCAGCATTTT
TRBV11-2	few	NA	TRBJ1-2	CASSYLRGYGYTF	TGTGCCAGCAGCTACCTGCGGGGGTATGGCTACACCTTC
TRBV6-2/TRBV6-3	NA	NA	TRBJ2-1	CASSYGSILSYNEQFF	TGTGCCAGCAGTTATGGGTCAATCCTCTCCTACAATGAGCAGTTCTTC
TRBV11-1	NA	NA	TRBJ2-3	CASNVGRTDTQYF	TGTGCCAGTAACGTGGGTCGGACAGATACGCAGTATTTT
TRBV4-1	NA	NA	TRBJ2-5	CASSQVATGETQYF	TGCGCCAGCAGCCAAGTGGCCACAGGAGAGACCCAGTACTTC
TRBV7-9	many	NA	TRBJ2-1	CASSFIQGHHNEQFF	TGTGCCAGCAGCTTCATACAGGGACACCACAATGAGCAGTTCTTC
TRBV6-2/TRBV6-3	NA	NA	TRBJ2-7	CASSYRQNRGYEQYF	TGTGCCAGCAGTTACCGACAGAATAGGGGCTACGAGCAGTACTTC
TRBV3-1	NA	NA	TRBJ1-6	CASSSGPAGNSPLHF	TGTGCCAGCAGCTCGGGGCCAGCGGGGAATTCACCCCTCCACTTT
TRBV27	few	TRBD1	TRBJ1-2	CASSLSGAQGASYGYTF	TGTGCCAGCAGTTTATCGGGAGCGCAGGGGGCAAGCTATGGCTACACCTTC
TRBV3-1	few	TRBD2	TRBJ2-3	CASSQGLFRSGVGTDTQYF	TGTGCCAGCAGCCAAGGACTCTTCCGTAGCGGGGTCGGCACAGATACGCAGTATTTT
TRBV2	NA	NA	TRBJ1-5	CASREDQPQHF	TGTGCCAGCAGGGAAGATCAGCCCCAGCATTTT
TRBV5-1	NA	TRBD1	TRBJ2-3	CASSPGQGGDTQYF	TGCGCCAGCAGCCCGGGACAGGGGGGAGATACGCAGTATTTT
TRBV20-1	few	TRBD2	TRBJ2-7	CSARSLAGPYEQYF	TGCAGTGCTAGGAGTCTAGCGGGACCCTACGAGCAGTACTTC
TRBV6-5	NA	TRBD2	TRBJ2-1	CASSDGRNNEQFF	TGTGCCAGCAGTGACGGGAGGAACAATGAGCAGTTCTTC
TRBV5-6	few	TRBD2	TRBJ2-1	CASSVRLAGIYNEQFF	TGTGCCAGCAGCGTCCGACTAGCGGGGATATACAATGAGCAGTTCTTC
TRBV10-3	NA	NA	TRBJ1-5	CAISDASGNQPQHF	TGTGCCATCAGTGACGCCTCCGGCAATCAGCCCCAGCATTTT
TRBV19	NA	NA	TRBJ2-5	CASSMYWGETQYF	TGTGCCAGTAGTATGTACTGGGGAGAGACCCAGTACTTC
TRBV4-3	few	TRBD1	TRBJ2-3	CASSPGTGGRNTQYF	TGCGCCAGCAGCCCAGGGACAGGGGGGCGAAATACGCAGTATTTT
TRBV29-1	NA	NA	TRBJ1-2	CSVAPLGSYGYTF	TGCAGCGTTGCTCCCCTGGGCAGCTATGGCTACACCTTC
TRBV6-5	many	NA	TRBJ2-5	CASSYPPGQYF	TGTGCCAGCAGTTACCCTCCAGGCCAGTACTTC
TRBV20-1	NA	NA	TRBJ2-7	CSAQGQTYSYEQYF	TGCAGTGCCCAAGGACAGACGTACTCCTACGAGCAGTACTTC
TRBV7-8	NA	TRBD2	TRBJ2-7	CASSLQRGYEQYF	TGTGCCAGCAGCTTACAGCGGGGGTACGAGCAGTACTTC
TRBV15	few	NA	TRBJ1-1	CATSRVNGEAFF	TGTGCCACCAGCAGAGTGAACGGTGAAGCTTTCTTT
TRBV7-9	NA	NA	TRBJ1-2	CASSLKGGEDYGYTF	TGTGCCAGCAGCTTAAAAGGAGGGGAGGACTATGGCTACACCTTC
TRBV29-1	few	NA	TRBJ1-2	CSAEEGDSITF	TGCAGCGCAGAAGAGGGAGACAGTATCACCTTC
TRBV7-2	many	NA	TRBJ1-1	CASSLFQGLNTEAFF	TGTGCCAGCAGCTTGTTCCAGGGCCTGAACACTGAAGCTTTCTTT
TRBV4-3	NA	NA	TRBJ1-4	CASSPNILRNGKLFF	TGCGCCAGCAGCCCGAATATCTTGAGAAATGGAAAACTGTTTTTT
TRBV12-3/TRBV12-4	few	NA	TRBJ2-3	CASSLQVPDTQYF	TGTGCCAGCAGTTTACAGGTTCCAGATACGCAGTATTTT
TRBV20-1	NA	TRBD2	TRBJ2-1	CSAILDRGDNEQFF	TGCAGTGCTATATTAGACCGGGGGGACAATGAGCAGTTCTTC
TRBV9	NA	NA	TRBJ2-3	CASSSNTDTRYF	TGTGCCAGCAGCTCGAACACAGATACGCGGTATTTT
TRBV10-3	many	NA	TRBJ2-7	CAISESKGGSYEQYF	TGTGCCATCAGTGAGTCAAAAGGGGGGTCCTACGAGCAGTACTTC
TRBV5-1	NA	TRBD2	TRBJ2-5	CASSLGSSGEWETQYF	TGCGCCAGCAGCTTGGGATCTAGCGGGGAATGGGAGACCCAGTACTTC
TRBV19	NA	TRBD1	TRBJ1-2	CASTRTGGIYGYTF	TGTGCCAGTACCAGGACAGGGGGCATATATGGCTACACCTTC
TRBV7-2	once	NA	TRBJ2-5	CASGLSPKETQYF	TGTGCCAGCGGCTTATCCCCGAAAGAGACCCAGTACTTC
TRBV10-3	NA	TRBD1	TRBJ2-4	CAISQGANGDIQYF	TGTGCCATCAGTCAGGGGGCGAATGGGGACATTCAGTACTTC
TRBV6-5	NA	NA	TRBJ1-2	CASSPARWTNPYDYTF	TGTGCCAGCAGCCCGGCCCGATGGACTAACCCATATGACTACACCTTC
TRBV3-1	NA	NA	TRBJ1-4	CASAGGPSTLNEKLFF	TGTGCCAGTGCGGGGGGCCCCTCAACTCTTAATGAAAAACTGTTTTTT
TRBV20-1	NA	NA	TRBJ2-7	CSARGGAPSSYEQYF	TGCAGTGCTAGAGGCGGGGCTCCCAGCTCCTACGAGCAGTACTTC